These 27 T cell receptor beta chains came from one sample sequenced in a study of CD8 T cells in ankylosing spondylitis. One entry per CDR3 protein results from TCRdb running MiXCR on the 5' RACE reads. The sample has just under 350,000 distinct CDR3 sequences; over 12% are singletons. Sequencing input: blood, either unsorted or a sorted T cell fraction (not recorded which). The receptors here all came from a male donor with ankylosing spondylitis or in good health (not recorded which).

The V call is TRBV30, the J call TRBJ2-7; D is unclear. There are 14 residues in the CDR3. V was trimmed by 3 bases and J by 4 bases, leaving 16 bases between them. CDR1 is GTSNPN, CDR2 SVGIG, per germline (reference sequence). For the CDR3, the DNA is TGTGCCTGGAGCCCGGCCTCGTACCTTTACGAGCAGTACTTC. This gives the protein CAWSPASYLYEQYF.

Many counts were recorded for this clonotype. The V and J genes are TRBV5-1 and TRBJ2-7, with 7 positions matching TRBD1. The CDR3 is made up of 18 amino acids. Germline CDR1 SGHRS, CDR2 YFSETQ. The ends lost 2 bases at V and 0 bases at J; junction bases unmatched: 14. The CDR3 bases are TGCGCCAGCAGCTTAACTGACAGGGATGACATTTTCTCCTACGAGCAGTACTTC. The encoded protein is CASSLTDRDDIFSYEQYF.

This clonotype was seen a few times. The chain carries TRBV12-3 or TRBV12-4 and TRBJ1-1, with TRBD1 identical over 8 bases. The V and J ends lost 5 bases and 6 bases, in that order; junction bases with no gene match: 11. The CDR3 runs 15 residues. The CDR3 bases are TGTGCCAGCAGTGCTACGACAGGGGTGAGGGCTGAAGCTTTCTTT. Amino acid sequence: CASSATTGVRAEAFF.

The rearrangement links TRBV5-1 to TRBJ2-2, with D unresolved. The V end lost 7 bases, the J end lost 0 bases, and 10 bases lay between the germline ends. Germline-derived CDR1 and CDR2 are SGHRS and YFSETQ. This CDR3 has 14 residues. In DNA form, the CDR3 reads TGCGCCAGCTCCAGGAGTACGAACACCGGGGAGCTGTTTTTT. Translation: CASSRSTNTGELFF.

The table lists this clonotype with a few counts. This chain connects TRBV5-1 to TRBJ1-2; no definite D call. The V end was cut by 3 bases, the J end by 8 bases, with 11 bases between. CDR3 length: 12 amino acids. Germline V lookup: CDR1 SGHRS, CDR2 YFSETQ. CDR3 DNA: TGCGCCAGCAGCTCTAATTTGGAGGGCTACACCTTC. This codes for CASSSNLEGYTF.

This clonotype was observed a handful of times. V is TRBV12-3 or TRBV12-4 and J is TRBJ2-3; 12 nucleotides align to TRBD2. The V and J ends lost 8 bases and 5 bases, in that order; junction bases with no gene match: 5. The CDR3 spans 14 residues. Here the CDR3 reads CASGKLAGGDTQYF. The CDR3 region has the DNA TGTGCCAGCGGGAAACTAGCGGGAGGAGATACGCAGTATTTT.

This clonotype has only a few counts. The chain employs TRBV20-1 and TRBJ2-7; D is ambiguous. V lost 1 base and J 2 bases, leaving 12 bases between the germline ends. Germline values: CDR1 DFQATT, CDR2 SNEGSKA (reference sequence). CDR3 length: 14 amino acids. This chain's CDR3 is CSARVDSTTYEQYF. CDR3 bases: TGCAGTGCTAGAGTGGATAGTACAACCTACGAGCAGTACTTC.

The rearrangement links TRBV30 to TRBJ2-7; D is undetermined. The germline CDR1 and CDR2 sequences are GTSNPN and SVGIG (reference sequence). Deletions cut 1 base from V and 4 bases from J, with 11 bases between. This CDR3 spans 13 amino acids. CDR3 amino acids: CAWSGISLYEQYF. The CDR3 coding sequence is TGTGCCTGGAGTGGAATAAGTTTGTACGAGCAGTACTTC. The variable domain in full, completed from reference TRBV30 and TRBJ2-7, reads SQTIHQWPATLVQPVGSPLSLECTVEGTSNPNLYWYRQAAGRGLQLLFYSVGIGQISSEVPQNLSASRPQDRQFILSSKKLLLSDSGFYLCAWSGISLYEQYFGPGTRLTVT.

Ten or more counts support this clonotype. The rearrangement joins TRBV5-1 to TRBJ1-3; D not certain. Germline CDR1 SGHRS, CDR2 YFSETQ. The CDR3 runs to 13 residues. With 1 base removed from V and 4 bases from J, the gap between germline ends came to 6 bases. The CDR3 reads CASSLKGGNTIYF. Written as DNA, the CDR3 is TGCGCCAGCAGCTTGAAAGGGGGAAACACCATATATTTT.

This clonotype was detected only a few times. The chain recombines TRBV7-9 with TRBJ1-1; 7 bases align to TRBD1. This CDR3 is 14 amino acids long. Germline CDR1 SEHNR, CDR2 FQNEAQ (reference sequence). J was trimmed by 5 bases and V by 7 bases; bases with no gene match: 10. The CDR3 sequence: CASTSSTGRTEAFF. CDR3 sequence (DNA): TGTGCCAGCACCTCTTCGACAGGGCGGACTGAAGCTTTCTTT.

The chain combines TRBV30 with TRBJ1-2; D is undetermined. Deletions cut 0 bases from V and 4 bases from J, with 12 bases between. The CDR3 extends over 14 amino acids. The germline gives CDR1 GTSNPN, CDR2 SVGIG (reference sequence). The CDR3 DNA reads TGTGCCTGGAGTGTTCCGGGGAGGTTCTATGGCTACACCTTC. It encodes CAWSVPGRFYGYTF.

This clonotype was counted a few times. The chain has TRBV2 and TRBJ2-2, with D possibly TRBD2 on 6 matching bases. Germline CDR1 SNHLY, CDR2 FYNNEI. This CDR3 is built from 15 residues. Trimming cost V 2 bases and J 5 bases, with 12 bases left between them. The DNA for the CDR3 is TGTGCCAGCAGTGAAACGACTAGACCGACCGGGGAGCTGTTTTTT. Amino acid sequence: CASSETTRPTGELFF. The entire variable domain, with the rest obtained from reference TRBV2 and TRBJ2-2, is as follows: EPEVTQTPSHQVTQMGQEVILRCVPISNHLYFYWYRQILGQKVEFLVSFYNNEISEKSEIFDDQFSVERPDGSNFTLKIRSTKLEDSAMYFCASSETTRPTGELFFGEGSRLTVL.

This clonotype came up many times. The V and J genes are TRBV7-9 and TRBJ1-1, with D tentatively TRBD1 (6 bases). This CDR3 is built from 14 residues. V gave up 1 base and J gave up 1 base, with 7 bases separating them. Germline loops: CDR1 SEHNR, CDR2 FQNEAQ (reference sequence). CDR3 protein: CASSLGGPNTEAFF. The CDR3 DNA sequence: TGTGCCAGCAGCTTAGGGGGGCCGAACACTGAAGCTTTCTTT. The entire variable domain, with the rest obtained from reference TRBV7-9 and TRBJ1-1, is as follows: DTGVSQNPRHKITKRGQNVTFRCDPISEHNRLYWYRQTLGQGPEFLTYFQNEAQLEKSRLLSDRFSAERPKGSFSTLEIQRTEQGDSAMYLCASSLGGPNTEAFFGQGTRLTVV.

In this sample, this clonotype turned up a few times. This CDR3 is CASSRLDTGELFF. The CDR3 bases are TGTGCCAGCAGTCGACTAGACACCGGGGAGCTGTTTTTT. J is TRBJ2-2 and V is TRBV12-3 or TRBV12-4; tentatively, D is TRBD2 (6 bases). CDR3 size: 13 residues. Trimming stripped 5 bases from V and 3 bases from J, with 7 bases between.

The gene calls are TRBV19 and TRBJ2-6; a weak D match, TRBD1 (6 bases). Trimming removed 7 bases from V and 1 base from J, with 11 bases in between. Per germline, CDR1 LNHDA and CDR2 SQIVND (reference sequence). This CDR3 region has 15 residues. The CDR3 spells CASTLQGSGANVLTF. The CDR3 DNA reads TGTGCCAGTACCCTACAGGGATCTGGGGCCAACGTCCTGACTTTC. The full variable domain, in which reference TRBV19 and TRBJ2-6 provide the parts outside the CDR3, is DGGITQSPKYLFRKEGQNVTLSCEQNLNHDAMYWYRQDPGQGLRLIYYSQIVNDFQKGDIAEGYSVSREKKESFPLTVTSAQKNPTAFYLCASTLQGSGANVLTFGAGSRLTVL.

The sample holds a few counts of this clonotype. The chain couples TRBV11-1 to TRBJ2-6; D gene unclear. This CDR3 comprises 18 residues. Germline values: CDR1 SGHAT, CDR2 FQDESV (reference sequence). The ends were cut back, 2 bases at V and 1 base at J, with 15 bases in the middle. The CDR3 protein is CASSLRPDLPSGANVLTF. The CDR3 DNA is TGTGCCAGCAGCTTACGTCCAGACCTCCCTTCTGGGGCCAACGTCCTGACTTTC.

The V and J genes are TRBV6-5 and TRBJ2-3; D assignment may be TRBD1 or TRBD2 (6 bases each). Trimming took off 0 bases at V and 3 bases at J, with 22 bases between the two ends. This CDR3 comprises 19 residues. Germline V gives CDR1 MNHEY, CDR2 SVGAGI. Here the CDR3 DNA reads TGTGCCAGCAGTTACTCGATTAGTTCTGAGGGGGGTGGAACAGATACGCAGTATTTT. This gives the protein CASSYSISSEGGGTDTQYF.

This clonotype was counted ten times or more. The chain couples TRBV5-1 to TRBJ1-1; perhaps TRBD1 as D (6 bases). The V gene lost 4 bases and the J gene lost 8 bases, with 15 bases spanning the gap. From germline, CDR1 is SGHRS and CDR2 YFSETQ. There are 13 residues in the CDR3. CDR3 sequence reads: CASSPRPGGEAFF. The CDR3 bases are TGCGCCAGCAGCCCGAGACCGGGGGGCGAAGCTTTCTTT.

This clonotype was seen at least ten times. CDR3 bases: TGCAGTGCCCCCCCCAATGGATCCTACAATGAGCAGTTCTTC. Translating gives CSAPPNGSYNEQFF. This chain joins TRBV20-1 and TRBJ2-1; D ambiguous. The CDR3 has 14 residues. The germline V gene encodes CDR1 DFQATT and CDR2 SNEGSKA (reference sequence). V was pared by 6 bases and J by 1 base, with 13 bases between.

This clonotype was detected a few times. The chain employs TRBV2 and TRBJ1-2; D gene uncertain. CDR3 length equals 15 residues. In germline, CDR1 is SNHLY, CDR2 FYNNEI. Trimming pared 1 base from V and 2 bases from J, leaving 11 bases between. The CDR3 sequence: CASSEGQLLNYGYTF. CDR3 nucleotide sequence: TGTGCCAGCAGTGAAGGGCAGTTACTAAACTATGGCTACACCTTC.

This clonotype was recorded only once. J is TRBJ2-3 and V is TRBV12-3 or TRBV12-4; D is unresolved. Trimming pared 1 base from V and 5 bases from J, leaving 7 bases between. The length of the CDR3 is 13 residues. Here the CDR3 DNA reads TGTGCCAGCAGTTTAGTTGAGGTAGATACGCAGTATTTT. Its protein product is CASSLVEVDTQYF.

This chain connects TRBV14 to TRBJ2-1; 9 nucleotides match TRBD2. The CDR3 runs 15 residues. Germline CDR1 reads SGHDN; CDR2 reads FVKESK. V lost 3 bases to trimming and J lost 7 bases; unmatched junction nucleotides: 7. CDR3 bases: TGTGCCAGCAGCCACCCCCGGCTAGCGGGGAATGAGCAGTTCTTC. It specifies CASSHPRLAGNEQFF.

The rearrangement joins TRBV7-2 to TRBJ2-1; unclear D gene. The V end was cut by 0 bases, the J end by 9 bases, with 12 bases between. Germline V gives CDR1 SGHTA, CDR2 FQGNSA. The CDR3 sequence is 14 residues long. The CDR3 nucleotides read TGTGCCAGCAGCTTAGCGCTAGAAAGCGCTGAGCAGTTCTTC. This sequence encodes CASSLALESAEQFF.

The chain is built from TRBV6-5 and TRBJ1-1; 8 nucleotides match TRBD1. Germline values: CDR1 MNHEY, CDR2 SVGAGI. V shed 2 bases and J 4 bases; nucleotides not matched to a gene: 6. The CDR3 loop spans 15 amino acids. The CDR3 sequence: CASSYGLTGGTEAFF. In nucleotides, the CDR3 is TGTGCCAGCAGTTACGGTCTAACAGGGGGCACTGAAGCTTTCTTT.

This clonotype came up a few times. V and J are TRBV7-2 and TRBJ2-2; a possible D gene is TRBD2 (6 bases). Trimming left V 4 bases short and J 7 bases short, with 22 bases between. CDR1 and CDR2 from the germline V gene are SGHTA and FQGNSA. The CDR3 sequence is 17 residues long. CDR3 sequence: CASSSSGGEWSGGELFF. The DNA of the CDR3 is TGTGCCAGCAGCTCCTCCGGCGGGGAATGGTCGGGCGGGGAGCTGTTTTTT.

This clonotype was seen only a few times. V and J are TRBV5-1 and TRBJ2-3; D is possibly TRBD2 (5 bases). This CDR3 region has 18 residues. Germline CDR1 is SGHRS and CDR2 is YFSETQ. The V gene lost 7 bases and the J gene lost 6 bases, with 30 bases spanning the gap. Written as DNA, the CDR3 is TGCGCCAGCGCCCCCTCCTTAGGAGCGGTCCTTCCCGGGGATACGCAGTATTTT. It is translated as CASAPSLGAVLPGDTQYF.

This clonotype was seen more than once but under ten times. The V gene is TRBV18, the J gene TRBJ1-1; maybe TRBD1 (5 bases). CDR1 is KGHSH and CDR2 is LQKENI in the germline V gene. V lost 2 bases and J 0 bases, leaving 13 bases between the germline ends. The length of the CDR3 is 16 residues. CDR3: CASSPLSGQVNTEAFF. CDR3 nucleotide sequence: TGTGCCAGCTCACCATTATCAGGGCAGGTGAACACTGAAGCTTTCTTT.